The subject of this entry is one TCR beta chain. This receptor's antigen is unknown. Per-base quality was not reported, and no clone a single base away is much larger than it. The record originates from a study of graft-versus-host responses after intestinal transplantation listed by TCRdb under 2021. Some background on the complete study: Multivisceral, liver-intestinal, or isolated intestinal transplants were received by the recipients. Bulk TCR-beta CDR3 sequencing was used to track graft-versus-host and host-versus-graft alloreactive T cell clones in the graft, circulation and bone marrow after intestinal transplantation. The cohort enrolled some 23 intestinal transplant recipients, one of whom was a retransplant, and a few patients without pretransplant specimens were excluded. Alloreactive clones were identified by sequencing pre-transplant mixed lymphocyte reaction products and comparing them with unstimulated pre-transplant donor and recipient T cells. Rather than being sequenced by the commercial service, samples from three later patients were sequenced in-house on an Illumina MiSeq and processed with MiXCR. A peak of at least 4% donor T cells among recipient peripheral blood mononuclear cells was the definition used for donor T cell macrochimerism. All recipients received anti-thymocyte globulin induction followed by maintenance tacrolimus and steroids for around three years. General study outcomes and caveats: In patients with donor T cell macrochimerism, the allografts had high GvH to HvG T cell clonal ratios. Conclusions were limited by the relatively low number and heterogeneity of intestinal transplant patients. GvH clones turned up in recipient bone marrow, with some appearing earlier in ileal mucosa or blood, a pattern consistent with an intestinal mucosal origin. Peak levels of circulating GvH clones were associated with declines in HvG clones early after transplant.

After transplant, bone marrow was aspirated from the posterior iliac crest or from another site selected by the physician. Library method: the immunoSEQ multiplex PCR assay. High-throughput TCR-beta CDR3 sequencing of genomic DNA from most patients was performed by Adaptive Biotechnologies. For the original study's pipeline: TCR sequencing data for some 19 patients were retrieved from Adaptive's ImmunoSEQ software; three other patients were processed with MiXCR and VDJtools. CDR3 nucleotide sequences shared between donor and recipient were removed because their origin could not be assigned. At least 2-fold expansion over unstimulated cells and a minimum CFSE-low frequency of 0.002% (template counts) or 0.001% (read counts) were required for clones to be classified as alloreactive. Mappable clones were those detected in sequenced pre-transplant spleen, lymph node, or MLR CFSE-low populations of the donor or recipient. Cumulative frequency of alloreactive clones was calculated as a percentage of all sequences weighted by copy number. TCRdb mirrors the immuneACCESS table, restricted to in-frame sequences. Some clones are absent from its copies; in checked studies, under half trace to an unresolved V gene, and the reason for the others is unknown. For V, J and clone size, that table is used; D and trimming come from the DNA. The sample has more than 9,000 clones on record, nearly 95% of them singletons. In total, the top ten clones hold approximately 16% of the sample.

Via the germline V gene (reference sequence), CDR1 is SEHNR and CDR2 FQNEAQ. The CDR3 sequence holds 15 residues, the cysteine and phenylalanine included. The read is trimmed to its CDR3 DNA, 45 bases read in frame from base 1. At the junction V is shortened by 6 bases and J by 3 bases; bases outside the gene matches: 10. The rearrangement combines TRBV7-9 with TRBJ1-1, with 7 bases matching TRBD1. The material was bone marrow, obtained around 520 days after intestinal transplantation. The TCR originated in a human patient who received an intestinal transplant, so some T cells may come from the graft donor. The base sequence is TGTGCCAGCAGTTATCCGACAGGGTCCTACACTGAAGCTTTCTTT. Translated, this is CASSYPTGSYTEAFF.